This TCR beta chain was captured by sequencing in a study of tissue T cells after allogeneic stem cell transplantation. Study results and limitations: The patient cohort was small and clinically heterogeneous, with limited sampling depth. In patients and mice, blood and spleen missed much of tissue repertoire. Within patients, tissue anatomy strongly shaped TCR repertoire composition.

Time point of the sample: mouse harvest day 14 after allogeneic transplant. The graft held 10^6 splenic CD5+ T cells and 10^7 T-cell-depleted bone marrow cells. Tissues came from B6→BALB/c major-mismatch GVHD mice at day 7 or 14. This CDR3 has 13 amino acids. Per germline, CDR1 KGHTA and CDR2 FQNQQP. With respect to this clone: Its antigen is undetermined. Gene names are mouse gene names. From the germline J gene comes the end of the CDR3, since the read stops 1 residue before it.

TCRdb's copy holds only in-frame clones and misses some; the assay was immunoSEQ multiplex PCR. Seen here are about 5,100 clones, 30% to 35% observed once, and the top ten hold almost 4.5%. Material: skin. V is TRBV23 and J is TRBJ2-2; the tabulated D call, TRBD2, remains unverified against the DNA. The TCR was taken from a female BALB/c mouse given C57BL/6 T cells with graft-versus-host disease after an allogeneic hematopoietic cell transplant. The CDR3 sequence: CSSSQSGAGQLYF. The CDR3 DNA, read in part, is TGCTCCAGCAGTCAATCTGGGGCCGGGCAGCTCTAC.